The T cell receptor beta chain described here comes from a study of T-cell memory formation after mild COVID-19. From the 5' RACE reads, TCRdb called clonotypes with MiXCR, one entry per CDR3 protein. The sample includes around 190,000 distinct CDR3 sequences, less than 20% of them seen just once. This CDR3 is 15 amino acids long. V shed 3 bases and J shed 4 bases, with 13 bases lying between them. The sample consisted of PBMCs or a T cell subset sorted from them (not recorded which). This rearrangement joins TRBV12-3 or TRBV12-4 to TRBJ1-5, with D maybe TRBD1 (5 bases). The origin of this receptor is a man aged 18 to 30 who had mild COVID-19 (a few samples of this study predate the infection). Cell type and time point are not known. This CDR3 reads CASSLMGRTNQPQHF. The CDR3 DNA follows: TGTGCCAGCAGTTTGATGGGACGGACTAATCAGCCCCAGCATTTT.